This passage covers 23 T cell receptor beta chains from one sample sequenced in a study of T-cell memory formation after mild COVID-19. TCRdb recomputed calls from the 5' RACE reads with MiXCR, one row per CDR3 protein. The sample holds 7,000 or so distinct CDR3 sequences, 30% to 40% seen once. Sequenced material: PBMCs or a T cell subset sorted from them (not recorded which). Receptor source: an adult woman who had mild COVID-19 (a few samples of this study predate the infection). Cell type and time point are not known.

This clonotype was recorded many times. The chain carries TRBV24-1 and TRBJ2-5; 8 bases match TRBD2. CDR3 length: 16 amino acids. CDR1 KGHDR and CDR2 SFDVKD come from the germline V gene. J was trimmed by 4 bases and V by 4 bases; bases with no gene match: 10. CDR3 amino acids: CATSEGYGRASETQYF. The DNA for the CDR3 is TGTGCCACCAGTGAAGGTTACGGGAGGGCCTCAGAGACCCAGTACTTC.

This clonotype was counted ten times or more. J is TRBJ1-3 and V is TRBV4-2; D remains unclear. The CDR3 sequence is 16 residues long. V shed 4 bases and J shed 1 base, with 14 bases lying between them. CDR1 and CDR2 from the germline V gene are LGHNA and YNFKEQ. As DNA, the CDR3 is TGTGCCAGCAGCCTCGGCCGTCGGGGATCTGGAAACACCATATATTTT. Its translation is CASSLGRRGSGNTIYF.

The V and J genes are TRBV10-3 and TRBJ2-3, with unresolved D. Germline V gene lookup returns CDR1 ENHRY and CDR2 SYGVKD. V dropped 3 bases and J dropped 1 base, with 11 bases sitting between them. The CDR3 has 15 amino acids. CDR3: CAISDGSKGTDTQYF. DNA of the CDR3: TGTGCCATCAGTGATGGTAGCAAGGGCACAGATACGCAGTATTTT.

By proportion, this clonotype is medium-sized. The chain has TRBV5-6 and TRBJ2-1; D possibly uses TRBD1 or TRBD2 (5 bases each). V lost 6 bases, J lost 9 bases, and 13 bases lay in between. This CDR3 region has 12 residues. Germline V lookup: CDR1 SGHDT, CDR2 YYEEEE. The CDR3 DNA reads TGTGCCAGCACCTGGGGGTTAGGTGAGCAGTTCTTC. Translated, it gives CASTWGLGEQFF.

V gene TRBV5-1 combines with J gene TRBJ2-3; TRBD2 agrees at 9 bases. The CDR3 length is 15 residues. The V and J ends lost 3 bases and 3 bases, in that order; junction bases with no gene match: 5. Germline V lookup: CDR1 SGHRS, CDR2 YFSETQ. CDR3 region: CASSSRGGWTDTQYF. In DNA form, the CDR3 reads TGCGCCAGCAGCTCGCGGGGGGGCTGGACAGATACGCAGTATTTT.

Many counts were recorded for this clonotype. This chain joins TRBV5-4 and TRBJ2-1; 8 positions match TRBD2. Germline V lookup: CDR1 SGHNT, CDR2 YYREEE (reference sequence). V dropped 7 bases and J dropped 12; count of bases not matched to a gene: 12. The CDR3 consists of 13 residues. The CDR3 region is CASAPREGVWQFF. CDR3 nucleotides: TGTGCCAGCGCACCTCGGGAGGGGGTATGGCAGTTCTTC.

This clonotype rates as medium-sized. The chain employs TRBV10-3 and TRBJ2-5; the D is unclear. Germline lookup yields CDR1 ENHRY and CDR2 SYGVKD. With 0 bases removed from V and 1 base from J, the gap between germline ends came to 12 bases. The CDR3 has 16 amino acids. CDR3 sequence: CAISESELGTQETQYF. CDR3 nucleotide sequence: TGTGCCATCAGTGAGTCGGAGTTGGGCACCCAAGAGACCCAGTACTTC.

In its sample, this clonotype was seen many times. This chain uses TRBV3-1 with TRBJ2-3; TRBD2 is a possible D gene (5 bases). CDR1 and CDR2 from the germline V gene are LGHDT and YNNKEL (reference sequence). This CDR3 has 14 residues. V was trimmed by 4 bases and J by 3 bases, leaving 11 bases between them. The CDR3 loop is CASSRGLVTDTQYF. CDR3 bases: TGTGCCAGCAGCCGTGGACTCGTAACAGATACGCAGTATTTT.

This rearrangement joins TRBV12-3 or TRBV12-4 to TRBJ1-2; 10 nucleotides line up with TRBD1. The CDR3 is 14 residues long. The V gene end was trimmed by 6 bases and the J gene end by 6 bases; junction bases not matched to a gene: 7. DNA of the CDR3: TGTGCCAGCAGATTGGGACAGGGGACGGATGGCTACACCTTC. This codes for CASRLGQGTDGYTF.

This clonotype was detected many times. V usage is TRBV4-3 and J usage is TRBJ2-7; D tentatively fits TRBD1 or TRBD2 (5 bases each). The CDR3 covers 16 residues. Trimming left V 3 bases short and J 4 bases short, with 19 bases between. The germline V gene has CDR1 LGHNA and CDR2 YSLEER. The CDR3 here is CASSQSPIGGDYEQYF. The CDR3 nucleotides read TGCGCCAGCAGCCAGTCCCCCATTGGGGGAGATTACGAGCAGTACTTC.

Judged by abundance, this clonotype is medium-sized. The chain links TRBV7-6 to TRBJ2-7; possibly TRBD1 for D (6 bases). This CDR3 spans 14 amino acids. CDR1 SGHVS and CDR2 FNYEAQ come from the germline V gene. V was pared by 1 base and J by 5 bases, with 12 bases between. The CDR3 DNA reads TGTGCCAGCAGCTTAGAGTTCAGGGGTCACGAGCAGTACTTC. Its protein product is CASSLEFRGHEQYF.

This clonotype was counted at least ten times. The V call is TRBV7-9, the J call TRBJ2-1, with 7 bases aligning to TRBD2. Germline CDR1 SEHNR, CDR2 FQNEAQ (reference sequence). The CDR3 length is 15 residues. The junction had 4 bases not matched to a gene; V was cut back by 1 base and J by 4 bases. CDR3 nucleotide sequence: TGTGCCAGCAGCTTAGTAGCGGGCGCGTACAATGAGCAGTTCTTC. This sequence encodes CASSLVAGAYNEQFF. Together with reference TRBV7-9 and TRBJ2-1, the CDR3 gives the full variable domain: DTGVSQNPRHKITKRGQNVTFRCDPISEHNRLYWYRQTLGQGPEFLTYFQNEAQLEKSRLLSDRFSAERPKGSFSTLEIQRTEQGDSAMYLCASSLVAGAYNEQFFGPGTRLTVL.

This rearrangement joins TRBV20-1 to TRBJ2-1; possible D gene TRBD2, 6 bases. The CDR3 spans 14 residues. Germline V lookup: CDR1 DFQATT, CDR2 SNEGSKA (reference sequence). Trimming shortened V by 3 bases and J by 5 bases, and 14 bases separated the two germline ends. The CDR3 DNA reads TGCAGTGCTAGGGGGGGTAGCGAGAACAATGAGCAGTTCTTC. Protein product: CSARGGSENNEQFF.

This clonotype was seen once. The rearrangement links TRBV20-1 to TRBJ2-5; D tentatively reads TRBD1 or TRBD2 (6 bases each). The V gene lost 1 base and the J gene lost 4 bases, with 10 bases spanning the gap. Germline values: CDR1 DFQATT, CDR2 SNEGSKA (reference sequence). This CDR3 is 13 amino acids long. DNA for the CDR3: TGCAGTGCTAGAGTATGGGGGGCAGAGACCCAGTACTTC. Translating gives CSARVWGAETQYF.

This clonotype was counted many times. CDR3: CASSRGLAGIPSYEQYF. In DNA form, the CDR3 reads TGTGCCAGCAGCAGGGGACTAGCGGGCATCCCCTCCTACGAGCAGTACTTC. J is TRBJ2-7 and V is TRBV5-4; TRBD2 agrees at 12 bases. CDR1 and CDR2 (germline): SGHNT, YYREEE (reference sequence). V was pared by 4 bases and J by 0 bases, with 8 bases of the junction left unmatched. The CDR3 consists of 17 residues. Together with reference TRBV5-4 and TRBJ2-7, the CDR3 gives the full variable domain: ETGVTQSPTHLIKTRGQQVTLRCSSQSGHNTVSWYQQALGQGPQFIFQYYREEENGRGNFPPRFSGLQFPNYSSELNVNALELDDSALYLCASSRGLAGIPSYEQYFGPGTRLTVT.

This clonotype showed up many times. In DNA, the CDR3 is TGTGCCAGCAGAAGTCGGACGGTATCCACAGATACGCAGTATTTT. This gives the protein CASRSRTVSTDTQYF. This chain connects TRBV5-4 to TRBJ2-3; D not certain. The CDR3 spans 15 residues. V gave up 5 bases and J gave up 2 bases, with 15 bases separating them. The germline V gene encodes CDR1 SGHNT and CDR2 YYREEE (reference sequence).

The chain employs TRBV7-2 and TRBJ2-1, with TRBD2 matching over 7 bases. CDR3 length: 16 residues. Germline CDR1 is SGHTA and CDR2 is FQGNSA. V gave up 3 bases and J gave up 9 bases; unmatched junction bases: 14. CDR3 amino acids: CASSFLWGRGDGEQFF. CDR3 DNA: TGTGCCAGCAGCTTCTTATGGGGGAGGGGTGATGGTGAGCAGTTCTTC.

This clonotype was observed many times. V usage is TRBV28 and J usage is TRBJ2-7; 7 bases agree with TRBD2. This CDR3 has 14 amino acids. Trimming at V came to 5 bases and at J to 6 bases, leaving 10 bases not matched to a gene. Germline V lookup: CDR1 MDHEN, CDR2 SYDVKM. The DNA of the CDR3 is TGTGCCAGCAGTCTCAGCGGGATAAAGGCCGAGCAGTACTTC. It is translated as CASSLSGIKAEQYF.

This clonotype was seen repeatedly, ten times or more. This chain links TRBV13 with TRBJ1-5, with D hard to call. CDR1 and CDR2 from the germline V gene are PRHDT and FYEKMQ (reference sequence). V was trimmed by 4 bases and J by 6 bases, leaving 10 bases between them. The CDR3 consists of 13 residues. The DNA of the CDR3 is TGTGCCAGCAGCTCAGGACCGTTTCAGCCCCAGCATTTT. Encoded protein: CASSSGPFQPQHF.

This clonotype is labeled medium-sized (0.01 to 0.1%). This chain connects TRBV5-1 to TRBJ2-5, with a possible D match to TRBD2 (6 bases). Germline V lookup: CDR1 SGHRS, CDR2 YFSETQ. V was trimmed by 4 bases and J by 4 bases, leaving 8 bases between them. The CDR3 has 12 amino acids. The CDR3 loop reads CASSGGTETQYF. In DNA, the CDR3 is TGCGCCAGCAGCGGGGGGACAGAGACCCAGTACTTC.

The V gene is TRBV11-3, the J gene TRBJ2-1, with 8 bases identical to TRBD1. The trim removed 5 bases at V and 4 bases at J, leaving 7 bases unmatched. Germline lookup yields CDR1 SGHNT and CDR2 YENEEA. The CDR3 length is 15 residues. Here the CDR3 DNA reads TGTGCCAGCAGCCTCGGGACAGGCAGGTACAATGAGCAGTTCTTC. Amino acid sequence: CASSLGTGRYNEQFF.

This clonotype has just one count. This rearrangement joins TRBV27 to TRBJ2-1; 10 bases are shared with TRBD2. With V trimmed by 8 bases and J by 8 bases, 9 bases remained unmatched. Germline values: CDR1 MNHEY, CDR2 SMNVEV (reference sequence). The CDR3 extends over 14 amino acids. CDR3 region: CASGPAGGLYEQFF. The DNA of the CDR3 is TGTGCCAGCGGTCCAGCGGGGGGGCTATATGAGCAGTTCTTC.

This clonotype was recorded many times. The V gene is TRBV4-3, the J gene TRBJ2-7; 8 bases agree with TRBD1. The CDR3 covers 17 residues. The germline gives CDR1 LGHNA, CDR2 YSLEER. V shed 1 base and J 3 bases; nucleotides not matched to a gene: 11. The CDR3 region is CASSQGDRQYGVYEQYF. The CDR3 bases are TGCGCCAGCAGCCAAGGGGACAGGCAATACGGGGTCTACGAGCAGTACTTC.